These 22 T cell receptor beta chains share one sample of origin, sequenced in a study of Graves' ophthalmopathy and Graves' hyperthyroidism. The TCR beta CDR3 regions underwent amplification from RNA transcripts. First-round RT-PCR with HTBI primers preceded a second-round multiplex PCR. MiXCR was run by TCRdb on the multiplex PCR reads, yielding one entry per CDR3 protein. Of 900,000 to 1,200,000 distinct CDR3 sequences listed, roughly 35% were seen once; the top ten hold 8.5% to 14%. Sequencing used peripheral blood or thyroid tissue (not recorded which). These receptors all come from an adult man with Graves' hyperthyroidism.

In this sample, this clonotype turned up a few times. The rearrangement joins TRBV24-1 to TRBJ2-7; no reliable D call. Germline V gene lookup returns CDR1 KGHDR and CDR2 SFDVKD. Between the trimmed V and J ends, which lost 12 bases and 1 base, there was a span of 12 bases. The CDR3 covers 12 residues. CDR3 in amino acids: CASYQSSYEQYF. CDR3 nucleotide sequence: TGTGCCTCCTATCAGTCGTCCTACGAGCAGTACTTC.

This clonotype was seen a handful of times. V and J are TRBV6-6 and TRBJ1-4, with TRBD1 matching 9 bases. With V trimmed by 0 bases and J by 7 bases, 3 bases remained unmatched. The length of the CDR3 is 15 residues. Germline V gene data show CDR1 as MNHNY and CDR2 as SVGAGI (reference sequence). Here the CDR3 reads CASSYSGTGSEKLFF. In nucleotides, the CDR3 is TGTGCCAGCAGTTACTCCGGGACAGGGAGTGAAAAACTGTTTTTT.

The chain carries TRBV5-1 and TRBJ2-1; a weak D match, TRBD1 (5 bases). CDR1 is SGHRS, CDR2 YFSETQ, per germline. Between the trimmed V and J ends, which lost 3 bases and 2 bases, there was a span of 9 bases. CDR3 size: 14 residues. The CDR3 bases are TGCGCCAGCAGCTCCGGACAAGCCTACAATGAGCAGTTCTTC. This encodes CASSSGQAYNEQFF.

There are many counts of this clonotype. The V call is TRBV7-2, the J call TRBJ2-7; TRBD1 matches 7 bases. This CDR3 region has 15 residues. The V segment lost 5 bases and the J segment 7 bases; nucleotides outside the gene matches: 14. The germline CDR1 and CDR2 sequences are SGHTA and FQGNSA. Written as DNA, the CDR3 is TGTGCCAGCAGCATGGGACAGCTCCTTGACGTTGAGCAGTACTTC. Translated, it gives CASSMGQLLDVEQYF.

The chain carries TRBV29-1 and TRBJ1-1, with TRBD1 matching over 7 bases. Losses at the gene ends were 5 bases for V and 2 bases for J; bases not matched to a gene: 17. The CDR3 has 17 amino acids. The V gene's germline CDR1 is SQVTM and CDR2 ANQGSEA. The DNA for the CDR3 is TGCAGCGTTCTCGTACAGGGGAGCGGGGGTCTAAACACTGAAGCTTTCTTT. Amino acid sequence: CSVLVQGSGGLNTEAFF. Complete variable domain (other parts from reference TRBV29-1 and TRBJ1-1): SAVISQKPSRDICQRGTSLTIQCQVDSQVTMMFWYRQQPGQSLTLIATANQGSEATYESGFVIDKFPISRPNLTFSTLTVSNMSPEDSSIYLCSVLVQGSGGLNTEAFFGQGTRLTVV.

The chain joins TRBV4-3 to TRBJ2-2; 8 bases are shared with TRBD2. The CDR3 runs to 15 residues. The V gene end was trimmed by 5 bases and the J gene end by 7 bases; junction bases not matched to a gene: 9. Germline-derived CDR1 and CDR2 are LGHNA and YSLEER. The CDR3 loop reads CASSDPGGRIGELFF. CDR3 sequence (DNA): TGCGCCAGCAGCGATCCGGGGGGGCGTATCGGGGAGCTGTTTTTT.

J is TRBJ2-7 and V is TRBV10-2, with D possibly being TRBD1 or TRBD2 (5 bases each). The CDR3 covers 14 residues. Per germline, CDR1 WSHSY and CDR2 SAAADI. The V end was cut by 4 bases, the J end by 2 bases, with 12 bases between. CDR3 nucleotide sequence: TGCGCCAGCAGTGCAACTAGGGGAACCTACGAGCAGTACTTC. It encodes CASSATRGTYEQYF.

This clonotype appeared a few times. V and J are TRBV7-9 and TRBJ2-5; TRBD1 matches at 8 bases. Germline-derived CDR1 and CDR2 are SEHNR and FQNEAQ (reference sequence). CDR3 length: 15 amino acids. Unmatched junction bases numbered 11, after V lost 8 bases and J lost 3 bases. CDR3 nucleotides: TGTGCCAGCTCACCCCCGGACAGGGCGGAAGAGACCCAGTACTTC. This codes for CASSPPDRAEETQYF.

The genes are TRBV29-1 and TRBJ2-7, with D uncertain. There are 12 residues in the CDR3. The V gene lost 5 bases and the J gene lost 1 base, with 9 bases spanning the gap. Germline V gene sequence: CDR1 SQVTM, CDR2 ANQGSEA. CDR3 bases: TGCAGCGTTCTCAGGCAGTCCTACGAGCAGTACTTC. It yields the protein CSVLRQSYEQYF.

This clonotype appeared once. A much larger clone lies a single base off, so this may be a read error. The V gene is TRBV7-2, the J gene TRBJ1-2; D perhaps matches TRBD1 (6 bases). CDR1 is SGHTA, CDR2 FQGNSA, per germline. The CDR3 totals 14 residues. V was clipped by 4 bases and J by 7 bases, with 16 bases between them. This CDR3 is CASSYRGGGSGYTF. CDR3 nucleotide sequence: TGTGCCAGCAGCTACCGGGGGGGCGGTAGTGGCTACACCTTC.

This clonotype was counted between two and nine times. This chain joins TRBV12-3 or TRBV12-4 and TRBJ1-2, with 7 bases fitting TRBD1. V trimming: 5 bases; J trimming: 5 bases; junction bases outside the gene matches: 11. CDR3 length: 15 residues. The CDR3: CASSPRNRGDYGYTF. The CDR3 nucleotides are TGTGCCAGCAGTCCCCGAAACAGGGGCGATTATGGCTACACCTTC.

The rearrangement uses TRBV15 and TRBJ1-1; D not resolved. V was cut by 10 bases and J by 0 bases, with 18 bases left in between. Germline V gene data show CDR1 as LNHNV and CDR2 as YYDKDF (reference sequence). The CDR3 is 15 amino acids. CDR3 loop: CASSRSQRVNTEAFF. In nucleotides, the CDR3 is TGTGCCAGCAGTCGATCCCAGAGGGTGAACACTGAAGCTTTCTTT.

The chain couples TRBV2 to TRBJ2-5, with TRBD2 matching 7 bases. The V and J ends lost 5 bases and 4 bases, in that order; junction bases with no gene match: 13. CDR1 is SNHLY, CDR2 FYNNEI, per germline. CDR3 length: 16 residues. Written as DNA, the CDR3 is TGTGCCAGCAGTCCTCCGCCGGGACTACCCATAGAGACCCAGTACTTC. Translated: CASSPPPGLPIETQYF.

The DNA of the CDR3 is TGTGCCAGCAATGACCGGAACACTGAAGCTTTCTTT. It codes for CASNDRNTEAFF. The chain links TRBV12-3 or TRBV12-4 to TRBJ1-1; D call uncertain. Trimming removed 7 bases from V and 1 base from J, with 7 bases in between. The CDR3 extends over 12 amino acids.

This chain connects TRBV10-3 to TRBJ2-5; 7 bases agree with TRBD2. This CDR3 contains 11 residues. Germline CDR1 is ENHRY and CDR2 is SYGVKD. After removal of 6 bases from V and 14 bases from J, the junction contained 9 bases not matched to a gene. The CDR3 protein is CAIRASGPVYF. CDR3 DNA: TGTGCCATCAGGGCTAGCGGCCCGGTATACTTC.

The chain has TRBV5-1 and TRBJ2-5; D is undetermined. CDR1 is SGHRS and CDR2 is YFSETQ in the germline V gene. The CDR3 has 13 residues. V shed 0 bases and J shed 5 bases, with 8 bases lying between them. The CDR3 spells CASSLEFWETQYF. The CDR3 DNA sequence: TGCGCCAGCAGCTTGGAGTTTTGGGAGACCCAGTACTTC.

This clonotype was counted many times. This CDR3 is CSARDQRAGNYGYTF. CDR3 DNA: TGCAGTGCTAGAGATCAGAGGGCTGGAAACTATGGCTACACCTTC. The V call is TRBV20-1, the J call TRBJ1-2; D remains unclear. Germline V lookup: CDR1 DFQATT, CDR2 SNEGSKA (reference sequence). The V gene lost 0 bases and the J gene lost 2 bases, with 13 bases spanning the gap. The CDR3 extends over 15 amino acids.

The sample holds a few counts of this clonotype. The chain recombines TRBV5-8 with TRBJ2-7; D uncertain. V dropped 0 bases and J dropped 2 bases, with 9 bases sitting between them. The CDR3 consists of 14 residues. Looked up from germline, CDR1 is SGHTS and CDR2 is YDEGEE. Written as DNA, the CDR3 is TGTGCCAGCAGCTTGGCCTGGCAGCCCTACGAGCAGTACTTC. Protein product: CASSLAWQPYEQYF.

Ten or more counts support this clonotype. The V gene is TRBV11-2, the J gene TRBJ2-7, with unresolved D. The CDR3 runs to 14 residues. V gave up 0 bases and J gave up 5 bases, with 11 bases separating them. Germline values: CDR1 SGHAT, CDR2 FQNNGV. The DNA for the CDR3 is TGTGCCAGCAGCTTAGATTGGGGTAGGAACGAGCAGTACTTC. Amino acids: CASSLDWGRNEQYF.

The V and J genes are TRBV2 and TRBJ2-5; 10 bases agree with TRBD1. CDR3 size: 15 residues. The germline gives CDR1 SNHLY, CDR2 FYNNEI. After removal of 3 bases from V and 4 bases from J, the junction contained 5 bases not matched to a gene. CDR3 amino acids: CASSEGQGIRETQYF. The CDR3, as DNA: TGTGCCAGCAGTGAGGGACAGGGGATCAGAGAGACCCAGTACTTC. Complete variable domain (other parts from reference TRBV2 and TRBJ2-5): EPEVTQTPSHQVTQMGQEVILRCVPISNHLYFYWYRQILGQKVEFLVSFYNNEISEKSEIFDDQFSVERPDGSNFTLKIRSTKLEDSAMYFCASSEGQGIRETQYFGPGTRLLVL.

Many counts were recorded for this clonotype. The chain has TRBV15 and TRBJ2-7; no firm D call. Trimming took 5 bases from V and 0 from J, leaving 11 bases between them. Germline V lookup: CDR1 LNHNV, CDR2 YYDKDF (reference sequence). The CDR3 sequence is 14 residues long. The CDR3 DNA sequence: TGTGCCACCAGCCGGACCGCTAGCTCCTACGAGCAGTACTTC. Protein sequence: CATSRTASSYEQYF.

A few counts support this clonotype. The chain couples TRBV12-3 or TRBV12-4 to TRBJ1-2, with 8 nucleotides matching TRBD1. The CDR3 has 15 amino acids. V dropped 5 bases and J dropped 4; count of bases not matched to a gene: 9. The CDR3 region is CASSPQPGTGYGYTF. The CDR3 DNA reads TGTGCCAGCAGTCCCCAACCCGGGACAGGCTATGGCTACACCTTC.